This is a list of T cell receptor beta chains from one sample in a study of immune evolution from preneoplasia to lung adenocarcinoma. Sequenced by immunoSEQ multiplex PCR; TCRdb stores in-frame clones only, minus some. This sample has tens of thousands of clones, with 65% to 75% found just once. Material for sequencing was FFPE invasive lung adenocarcinoma tissue. The receptor source for this set is a person between 55 and 69 years old with invasive lung adenocarcinoma. Some clones in this sample may be carry-over from other donors' samples. CDR3s include the opening cysteine and the closing phenylalanine or tryptophan. The D gene is left open where the match is weak. Expanded clones get a size class; other rows say once, few or many, or leave the size out.

d_call | j_call | v_call | clone_size | cdr3_aa | cdr3_nt
TRBD2 | TRBJ2-2 | TRBV19 | once | CASSNSGSRRTGELFF | TGTGCCAGCAGTAACAGCGGGAGCCGTCGCACCGGGGAGCTGTTTTTT
TRBD1 | TRBJ2-7 | TRBV6-5 | NA | CASSYGTGFGEQYF | TGTGCCAGCAGTTACGGGACAGGCTTTGGCGAGCAGTACTTC
NA | TRBJ1-1 | TRBV28 | few | CASSDSSNTEAFF | TGTGCCAGCAGCGACAGCTCCAACACTGAAGCTTTCTTT
TRBD2 | TRBJ2-7 | TRBV30 | NA | CAWTRRRTSGPPGQYF | TGTGCCTGGACCCGCCGTAGGACTAGCGGCCCTCCCGGGCAGTACTTC
NA | TRBJ1-5 | TRBV9 | NA | CASSVDQGQPQHF | TGTGCCAGCAGCGTAGACCAGGGCCAGCCCCAGCATTTT
NA | TRBJ2-7 | TRBV11-3 | NA | CASSLIGSGAWNEQYF | TGTGCCAGCAGCTTAATTGGGTCGGGAGCCTGGAACGAGCAGTACTTC
NA | TRBJ1-3 | TRBV5-1 | NA | CASSRTGSSGNTIYF | TGCGCCAGCAGCCGTACAGGGTCGTCTGGAAACACCATATATTTT
TRBD1 | TRBJ2-7 | TRBV7-9 | NA | CASSYDRAYEQYF | TGTGCCAGCAGCTACGACAGGGCCTACGAGCAGTACTTC
NA | TRBJ2-1 | TRBV6-1 | NA | CASSDWQGRGFF | TGTGCCAGCAGTGATTGGCAGGGGCGGGGGTTCTTC
NA | TRBJ1-4 | TRBV18 | NA | CASSRPGTTQKLFF | TGTGCCAGCTCACGACCCGGGACAACGCAAAAACTGTTTTTT
NA | TRBJ2-5 | TRBV19 | NA | CASSTPRESIYGETQYF | TGTGCCAGTAGTACACCACGGGAGTCCATCTACGGAGAGACCCAGTACTTC
NA | TRBJ2-7 | TRBV19 | NA | CASKLEGGYEQYF | TGTGCCAGTAAACTCGAAGGGGGGTACGAGCAGTACTTC
NA | TRBJ2-5 | TRBV28 | NA | CASSSGRGVDF | TGTGCCAGCAGTTCCGGGCGGGGAGTGGACTTC
TRBD2 | TRBJ2-7 | TRBV12-5 | once | CASGLGGLAGPSSYEQYF | TGTGCTAGTGGTTTGGGGGGACTAGCGGGACCCAGCTCCTACGAGCAGTACTTC
TRBD2 | TRBJ2-5 | TRBV7-2 | few | CASSLAGGLLETQYF | TGTGCCAGCAGCTTAGCGGGAGGGTTACTGGAGACCCAGTACTTC
TRBD2 | TRBJ2-3 | TRBV5-6 | NA | CASSSPSGSTDTQYF | TGTGCCAGCAGCTCACCTAGCGGGAGCACAGATACGCAGTATTTT
TRBD1 | TRBJ2-5 | TRBV6-1 | NA | CASSEGTGFFGETQYF | TGTGCCAGCAGTGAAGGGACAGGGTTTTTTGGGGAGACCCAGTACTTC
NA | TRBJ1-1 | TRBV6-4 | NA | CASSETGFTEAFF | TGTGCCAGCAGTGAGACCGGGTTCACTGAAGCTTTCTTT
TRBD1 | TRBJ2-2 | TRBV7-2 | NA | CASTPGTGLTGELFF | TGTGCCAGCACCCCCGGGACAGGGTTGACCGGGGAGCTGTTTTTT
NA | TRBJ2-1 | TRBV15 | NA | CATSRDPRRLYNEQFF | TGTGCCACCAGCAGAGATCCGCGGCGCCTTTACAATGAGCAGTTCTTC
NA | TRBJ2-5 | TRBV11-3 | medium-sized | CASSLVGETQYF | TGTGCCAGCAGCTTAGTCGGGGAGACCCAGTACTTC
TRBD2 | TRBJ2-3 | TRBV6-4 | NA | CASSAGTSGSGADTQYF | TGTGCCAGCAGTGCCGGGACTAGCGGGAGTGGCGCAGATACGCAGTATTTT
NA | TRBJ2-1 | TRBV27 | NA | CASSLSADTGEQFF | TGTGCCAGCAGTTTATCGGCGGATACAGGAGAGCAGTTCTTC
NA | TRBJ2-2 | TRBV15 | few | CATSRVTPGELSRSGELFF | TGTGCCACCAGCAGAGTAACCCCCGGCGAACTGAGCAGGTCCGGGGAGCTGTTTTTT
NA | TRBJ1-1 | TRBV29-1 | few | CSVHRVGMNTEAFF | TGCAGCGTTCACAGGGTGGGGATGAACACTGAAGCTTTCTTT
NA | TRBJ2-2 | TRBV4-1 | once | CASSHSSTDTGELFF | TGCGCCAGCAGCCATTCCTCAACGGACACCGGGGAGCTGTTTTTT
NA | TRBJ1-3 | TRBV10-2 | NA | CASSDPGDHGNTIYF | TGCGCCAGCAGTGACCCAGGGGATCATGGAAACACCATATATTTT
NA | TRBJ1-2 | TRBV18 | NA | CASALSGFGYTF | TGTGCCAGCGCCCTTTCCGGGTTCGGCTACACCTTC
NA | TRBJ2-1 | TRBV2 | NA | CASSGENNEQFF | TGTGCCAGCAGTGGGGAGAATAATGAGCAGTTCTTC
NA | TRBJ2-2 | TRBV5-1 | NA | CASSLAPQGTGELFF | TGCGCCAGCAGCTTGGCTCCTCAGGGCACCGGGGAGCTGTTTTTT
TRBD2 | TRBJ2-7 | TRBV5-1 | NA | CASSLAPGLATYEQYF | TGCGCCAGCAGCTTGGCCCCGGGACTAGCGACCTACGAGCAGTACTTC
TRBD2 | TRBJ2-1 | TRBV9 | NA | CASNVEPSGHYNEQFF | TGTGCCAGCAACGTAGAACCTAGCGGGCACTACAATGAGCAGTTCTTC
NA | TRBJ2-2 | TRBV28 | once | CASSLRVSTGELFF | TGTGCCAGCAGCCTCAGGGTGTCCACCGGGGAGCTGTTTTTT
NA | TRBJ2-6 | TRBV5-6 | few | CASSSLSSSGANVLTF | TGTGCCAGCTCCTCACTGTCGAGCTCTGGGGCCAACGTCCTGACTTTC
NA | TRBJ2-7 | TRBV19 | NA | CASSIDRGYEQYF | TGTGCCAGTAGTATAGATCGTGGGTACGAGCAGTACTTC
NA | TRBJ2-7 | TRBV7-8 | NA | CASSPRRDPGYEQYF | TGTGCCAGCAGCCCCCGCCGGGACCCGGGCTACGAGCAGTACTTC
TRBD1 | TRBJ1-1 | TRBV2 | medium-sized | CASSDNRGMSEAFF | TGTGCCAGCAGTGACAACAGGGGGATGAGTGAAGCTTTCTTT
NA | TRBJ2-7 | TRBV30 | NA | CAWSVLRSYEQYF | TGTGCCTGGAGTGTTCTCCGGTCCTACGAGCAGTACTTC
TRBD2 | TRBJ2-2 | TRBV9 | few | CASSVSGSAGELFF | TGTGCCAGCAGCGTTAGCGGGAGCGCCGGGGAGCTGTTTTTT
NA | TRBJ1-2 | TRBV11-2 | NA | CASSLARPYGYTF | TGTGCCAGCAGCTTAGCGCGGCCCTATGGCTACACCTTC